The present T cell receptor beta chain was sequenced within a study of beta chain features in type 1 diabetes. Study results and limitations: Within each of all four CD4+ subsets, Type 1 diabetes patients had TCRB CDR3s that were moderately but significantly shorter.

On this clone itself: Antigen unknown.

Sequenced material consisted of expressed TCRB transcripts (all of the isolated RNA was reverse transcribed). The method was immunoSEQ multiplex PCR; TCRdb's version includes in-frame clones alone and lacks a portion of them. The sample has more than 250,000 clones; roughly an eighth are singletons. Germline V gives CDR1 LNHDA, CDR2 SQIVND (reference sequence). The V gene lost 7 bases and the J gene lost 2 bases, with 13 bases spanning the gap. The CDR3 is 14 amino acids. The genes are TRBV19 and TRBJ2-3, with D perhaps TRBD1 (5 bases). Sequencing was carried out using naive CD4+ T cells from blood. This receptor was identified in a young man with type 1 diabetes. The CDR3 region is CASNHKGDTDTQYF. The DNA of the CDR3 is TGTGCCAGTAACCACAAAGGGGACACAGATACGCAGTATTTT.